This TCR beta chain was recorded in a study of STAT3 mutations in large granular lymphocyte leukemia. Study as a whole: Among longitudinally sequenced T-LGLL patients, roughly half had canonical activating STAT3 mutations detected. Findings of the study overall: Suggested: STAT3 mutation was not the ancestral event for these clonal expansions. Every T-LGLL patient had at least one immunodominant TCRbeta clonotype. Samples missed the first appearance of the clone.

Assay used: immunoSEQ multiplex PCR; TCRdb lists only in-frame clones, some missing. The table has 30,000 to 35,000 clones, over 65% seen once. About this clone: Its antigen is not identified.

This CDR3 is built from 16 residues. Trimming stripped 5 bases from V and 2 bases from J, with 16 bases between. Germline CDR1 is MDHEN and CDR2 is SYDVKM. The clonotype was recovered from a woman aged 50 to 60 with T-cell large granular lymphocyte leukemia. Some clones in this sample may be carry-over from other donors' samples. This chain joins TRBV28 and TRBJ2-1; a weak D match, TRBD1 (6 bases). Material: peripheral blood mononuclear cells. The CDR3 reads CASSLLQGRAYNEQFF. The CDR3 DNA reads TGTGCCAGCAGTCTCCTCCAGGGGCGGGCCTACAATGAGCAGTTCTTC.